The source of this T cell receptor beta chain is a study of cytomegalovirus exposure and HLA in healthy donors (dated 2017 in TCRdb). With respect to the entire study: According to an earlier analysis of a few hundred of the donors, about 170 million T cells yielded roughly 110 million unique TCR beta sequences and approximately 300 Gb of sequence data. High-throughput TCR immunosequencing, statistical association of individual TCRs with disease status, and machine learning were combined to predict cytomegalovirus infection status. In the later analysis, no new phenotypic data were used to find candidate immune exposures; instead, reliance was placed on TCR beta sequences and their occurrence across donors. A few DR-DQ haplotypes were treated as single units for association and clustering because of strong linkage in the cohort. Among the roughly 400 genotyped donors, around 81% belonged to the genetic ancestry cluster associated with self-reported Caucasian donors. All discovery cohort repertoires had been generated on a single sequencing platform. To decide whether each TCR beta V gene segment behaved as functional or pseudogenic, an earlier analysis of 587 of the donors relied on high-throughput TCR beta sequencing. A later analysis re-analyzed previously published TCR beta repertoires from 666 donors and added high-resolution HLA genotyping to study TCR occurrence patterns. Both class I and class II loci were covered by HLA typing, at four-digit resolution. Approximately 300 gigabases of sequencing data and roughly 81 million unique TCR sequences made up an early release that covered over 550 HLA-typed donors. The study aimed to test whether cataloging public T cell receptors could reveal signatures of past pathogen exposure. Genome-wide SNP genotypes for about 55% of the roughly 670 donors were used in a later genetic analysis, which treated that subset as a discovery cohort. Typing coverage varied by locus: about 620-640 donors for A, B, C, DRB1 and DQB1; approximately 560 for DQA1; 606 for DPA1; 400 to 480 for DPB1. On average, around 240,000 unique TCR beta nucleotide sequences were sequenced per donor among fewer than 500 genotyped donors of the cohort, with roughly 20% of those sequences being non-productive. A separate validation cohort of 100 to 150 different subjects was used in addition to the 666-subject first cohort. Using immunosequencing, the study profiled T cell repertoires from 550 to 750 subjects and related those repertoires to cytomegalovirus serostatus. Donor age, sex, ethnicity and CMV serostatus were compiled together with the repertoire data.

The CDR3 measures 12 amino acids from cysteine to phenylalanine. The CDR3 DNA has 36 bases and is translated from base 1. V and J are truncated by 6 bases and 10 bases respectively, leaving an intervening sequence of 15 bases. From the germline V gene (reference sequence), CDR1 is MNHEY and CDR2 is SMNVEV. Overall study outcomes, separate from this receptor: A cluster of highly shared sequence variants was judged likely to be a technical artifact of the sequencing pipeline. A further reported finding was that TCR beta sequences accurately predicted the HLA-A and HLA-B alleles for most subjects in the first cohort. Assigning TCR associations to individual alleles was difficult when HLA alleles, especially DR and DQ, strongly co-occurred. A few of the identified cytomegalovirus-associated TCR beta chains were confirmed in vitro to be specific for cytomegalovirus antigens. Because HLA typing was missing for some donors at each locus, association tests included only the typed subset. Cytomegalovirus status was reported to be diagnosed by the classifier with high specificity and sensitivity in both the original and validation cohorts. According to a later genetic analysis, donors in an Asian-associated ancestry cluster had fewer N-insertions in productive TCRs than the approximately 630-donor mean. Roughly uniform sequencing depth across donors was assumed in presence/absence analyses, although this assumption may not hold. Because counts were too low, more than 15 rarely observed V segments, including chromosome 9 orphons, were left out of the earlier analysis of 587 of the donors. CMV serostatus was the only immune exposure information available for the cohort. An earlier analysis of approximately 500 of the donors showed that most TCR beta V segments appeared in productive rearrangements either about 87% or about 30% of the time, which broadly matched IMGT annotations. A later analysis found that most CMV-associated TCR beta chains appeared HLA-restricted, with HLA associations seemingly driven largely by CMV exposure. In a later analysis, TCR association rates were found to vary across HLA loci, with the most associated TCRs seen for DRB1 alleles and the fewest for HLA-C alleles. V-gene and J-gene trimming of TCR beta chains was associated with a missense DCLRE1C variant in a later genetic analysis, and the association was replicated in an independent cohort. In this cohort, only TCR beta chains were sequenced, and detectable features were limited by the absence of alpha or paired-chain data. At a false discovery rate of 0.05, a later analysis linked approximately 18,000 TCR beta sequences to specific HLA alleles. Several of the top co-occurrence clusters appeared to be linked to parvovirus B19, influenza, CMV and Epstein-Barr virus, according to a later analysis. The 87-base-pair reads could not distinguish some IMGT-functional V segments, including TRBV6-2 and TRBV6-3, so those segments were excluded. Most TCR sequences were observed very rarely across donors, whereas some public TCRs were present in many individuals. Linkage disequilibrium might explain the correlated functional status among segregating V segments, but an unknown experimental factor could not be excluded. A total of 150 to 200 TCR beta chains were listed by the study as associated with cytomegalovirus. In a later analysis, HLA-associated TCR beta chains showed more clonal expansion and lower generation probabilities than non-associated chains that were equally common. According to the authors, the approach could potentially be generalized to other disease states and immunological phenotypes.

Library generation was performed with the immunoSEQ multiplex PCR assay. For the multiplex PCR, a mixture combining 60 forward primers for TCR Vbeta segments and 13 reverse primers for TCR Jbeta segments was used. Amplification of the CDR3 region of rearranged TCR beta genes was performed with a multiplex PCR assay on genomic DNA. The Illumina HiSeq System was used to sequence the amplified TCR beta libraries as 87-base-pair reads. The authors' analysis ran thus. A later analysis counted tens of millions of unique TCR beta chains across the 650 to 800 repertoires, and around 9.9 million of these chains were shared by at least two donors. Raw reads were error-corrected and collapsed into unique sequences with a nearest-neighbor algorithm that merged closely related sequences to remove PCR and sequencing errors. Alignment of CDR3 sequences to IMGT reference sequences was used to assign V, D and J gene segments. For a sequence to be retained, a match of at least six nucleotides was required to both a V gene segment and a J gene segment. Rearrangements were called productive when the CDR3 lacked stop codons and stayed in frame with V and J; all others were non-productive. Following IMGT convention, CDR3 was defined as the stretch from the second conserved V-encoded cysteine up to the conserved J-encoded phenylalanine. The earlier analysis of fewer than 750 of the donors excluded sequences that lacked an unambiguous match to a single V gene segment. In an earlier analysis of some 590 of the donors, a V segment was called functional when productive rearrangements were above 56.7%, and segregating when the standard deviation between donors exceeded 5%. A statistical classification framework was built to diagnose cytomegalovirus status from the catalog of TCR beta chain sequences. In a later analysis, TCR nucleotide sequences were compared against IMGT/GENE-DB human TR gene sequences so that V and J genes could be assigned. Using the TCRdist pipeline, a later analysis assigned CDR3 sequences along with most-parsimonious VDJ recombination scenarios. A later analysis defined each TCR beta chain by its CDR3 amino acid sequence plus V-gene family, and excluded reads lacking a unique V-gene family. To address suspected cross-contamination and a sequencing artifact, a later analysis removed roughly 640 highly shared, low-generation-probability nucleotide sequences. In a later analysis, a clonal expansion index for each public chain was calculated from normalized within-repertoire ranks of inferred template counts. In a later analysis, generation probabilities were computed using a VDJ recombination model fitted to out-of-frame rearrangements, and the results were checked against IGoR. A later analysis scored TCR-TCR, TCR-HLA and TCR-CMV co-occurrence with hypergeometric tests, applying a repertoire-size bias correction to TCR pairs. False discovery rates were estimated in a later analysis by permuting HLA or CMV assignments 20 times. In a later analysis, co-occurring TCRs were grouped using DBSCAN, and TCRdist sequence similarity was added for clustering within HLA-allele-positive subsets. Repertoires with fewer than 30,000 or more than 120,000 public chains were left out of co-occurrence clustering, as were roughly five repertoires with anomalous nucleotide sharing. In TCRdb, the immuneACCESS table is reduced to in-frame sequences with V and J assigned. These tables do not hold every clone; where another copy was compared, an unresolved V gene accounts for under half, and the others remain unexplained. V, J and clone size derive from that table, while D and trimming were established from the DNA sequence. The sample table shows tens of thousands of clones, and 67% are seen once. Approximately 7% of the sample is in the top ten clones.

As concerns this clone: No antigen is known for it. No base qualities exist here, and no much larger clone lies one base off it.

The cohort comprised 710 or so healthy bone marrow donors. At the time of sampling, all cohort members were nominally healthy, though unrecorded immune exposures were likely present. The donor tested CMV seropositive, placing the donor among the roughly 300 seropositive members of the cohort. A peripheral blood sample was collected from each donor, and TCR beta sequencing was performed on peripheral blood mononuclear cells. The Qiagen DNeasy Blood Extraction Kit was used to extract genomic DNA from the blood cell samples. This sequence uses TRBV27 and TRBJ1-2, and possibly TRBD1, on 5 matching bases. What was sequenced was PBMCs. This sequence originates from a woman between 50 and 59 years old in good health and CMV-seropositive. The nucleotide sequence reads TGTGCCAGCAGCTCGCCAGGGTTTTTCTACACCTTC. It translates as CASSSPGFFYTF.